This entry concerns a single T cell receptor (beta chain). This clonotype was seen at least ten times. Its recognized antigen is unknown. It has no much larger one-base neighbor in the sample; base qualities were not kept. Ophthalmopathy patients were characterized by moderately to severely active disease, a Clinical Activity Score of at least 3, a NOSPECS grade of at least 4, and a disease duration under 3 months. Anyone with other autoimmune diseases, uncontrolled infections, pregnancy or lactation was excluded from the study. Clinical symptoms, serum thyroxine, TRAb, thyroid ultrasound and orbital computed tomography formed the basis of the diagnosis. Using Ficoll-Paque density gradient centrifugation, PBMCs were isolated from 9 to 10 ml of fresh peripheral blood. Trizol reagent was used to extract the total RNA, and its quality was then checked on an Agilent 2100 Bioanalyzer. The sample belongs to a study of Graves' ophthalmopathy and Graves' hyperthyroidism (dated by TCRdb to the late 2010s). Some background on the complete study: Peripheral blood was collected before any treatment was given, at the time of initial diagnosis. TCR beta repertoire signatures were used to distinguish Graves' ophthalmopathy from Graves' hyperthyroidism and to predict progression to ophthalmopathy. In total, approximately 130 blood samples were TCR-sequenced: around 42 ophthalmopathy, over 70 hyperthyroidism and about 17 hyperthyroidism-to-ophthalmopathy patients. To explore V-J signatures distinguishing ophthalmopathy from hyperthyroidism, a discovery set of about 99 patients (43 ophthalmopathy, 55 to 60 stable hyperthyroidism) was enrolled. An independent validation cohort comprised around 19 hyperthyroidism patients and 15 to 17 patients who later progressed from hyperthyroidism to ophthalmopathy. In over 5 hyperthyroidism patients, the T-cell repertoires found in thyroid tissue were compared with those found in blood. Following sampling, methimazole starting at 30 mg daily was administered to hyperthyroidism patients, and high-dose intravenous methylprednisolone was administered to ophthalmopathy patients. What the study reported, not specific to this receptor: Most expanded thyroid clonotypes with a frequency above 0.001 also appeared in blood, which suggests that blood repertoires may reflect the immune response in the thyroid. In validation, the model predicted ophthalmopathy progression with more than 55% sensitivity and 72.22% specificity; some 13 predicted patients were CT-confirmed with GO in a median of approximately six months. No statistical method was used to set the sample size in advance, and the investigators knew which group each participant was assigned to. In cross-validation, the 13-signature model distinguished ophthalmopathy from stable hyperthyroidism with nearly 90% sensitivity and roughly 81% specificity, and in the test set the corresponding values were approximately 80% and 68%.

The CDR3 goes from the cysteine to the phenylalanine over 14 residues. Only CDR3 DNA remains: 42 bases, in frame from the first base. V drops 2 bases and J drops 4 bases, leaving 9 bases in between. TCR beta CDR3 regions were amplified from RNA transcripts for repertoire sequencing. A first-round RT-PCR used HTBI primers with the Qiagen OneStep RT-PCR kit, followed by a second-round multiplex PCR, size selection and purification. Sequencing of the libraries was carried out on an Illumina HiSeq2000 in paired-end mode with 100 bp reads. In the paper's pipeline: SOAPnuke was used to process the reads, removing any read that contained adapters or uncalled bases, had a mean Phred below 15, or lacked an exact match to the constant primer or identifier. COPE v1.2.5 was used to merge the high-quality paired reads. Unique nucleotide sequences were defined as clonotypes and aligned to IMGT TRB V, D and J references using MiTCR v1.1. The analysis was limited to V-J combinations with a frequency above 0.0001, which together covered 99.2% of repertoires. For each V-J combination, a TCR clonal expansion and chaos score was defined as the ratio of F50 clonal expansion to chaos observed in the TCRdist matrix. Welch's t-statistics and random forest were used to reduce the features to around 13 V-J combinations, which were then used as input to a naive Bayes classifier. The similarity between thyroid and blood repertoires was quantified using the Morisita-Horn index. TCRdb took the public reads, trimmed them with fastp at Q25, ran MiXCR for clone calling and kept in-frame beta chains. Each record represents a unique CDR3 protein, reported with the most common genes and DNA among its rows. The V and J calls follow TCRdb's processing rather than the paper's. Counted in this sample were 350,000 or so distinct CDR3 sequences; roughly 15% of them appeared once. 9% to 15% of the sample comes from the top ten.

The specimen was peripheral blood. The chain employs TRBV12-3 or TRBV12-4 and TRBJ1-5; the D gene is perhaps TRBD1, on 5 matching bases. The sequence was obtained from an adult man with Graves' ophthalmopathy. The nucleotide sequence is TGTGCCAGCAGTTTACAAGGGGATAATCAGCCCCAGCATTTT. This yields the protein CASSLQGDNQPQHF.